These 22 T cell receptor beta chains were sequenced from one sample in a study of blood T cell repertoires in COVID-19. Assay: immunoSEQ multiplex PCR; the TCRdb copy retains only in-frame clones and omits some. In the table there are around 120,000 clones, around 81% of which are singletons. Material for sequencing was peripheral blood. The source of these receptors is a man aged 65-85 years with acute or convalescent COVID-19.

With respect to this clone: The same CDR3 can be traced to other DNA sequences in this sample. The rearrangement links TRBV5-4 to TRBJ2-1; TRBD2 aligns across 9 bases. Germline values: CDR1 SGHNT, CDR2 YYREEE (reference sequence). V was clipped by 1 base and J by 4 bases; unmatched bases: 3. The CDR3 has 15 amino acids. The CDR3 region is CASSLSSGGYNEQFF. CDR3 sequence (DNA): TGTGCCAGCAGCTTGAGTAGCGGGGGATACAATGAGCAGTTCTTC.

The V call is TRBV6-5, the J call TRBJ2-1; a possible D gene is TRBD1 (5 bases). The ends were cut back, 4 bases at V and 5 bases at J, with 18 bases in the middle. The CDR3 runs 16 residues. CDR1 and CDR2 from the germline V gene are MNHEY and SVGAGI. CDR3 amino acids: CASSSGLGVVNNEQFF. The CDR3 region has the DNA TGTGCCAGCAGTTCCGGCCTAGGGGTGGTAAACAATGAGCAGTTCTTC.

This clone was counted a few times. This chain joins TRBV6-5 and TRBJ1-6; D perhaps matches TRBD1 (5 bases). Germline-derived CDR1 and CDR2 are MNHEY and SVGAGI. V shed 6 bases and J shed 4 bases, with 10 bases lying between them. This CDR3 has 14 amino acids. The chain's CDR3 is CASRPGLYNSPLHF. For the CDR3, the DNA is TGTGCCAGCAGACCGGGACTTTATAATTCACCCCTCCACTTT.

The rearrangement joins TRBV19 to TRBJ1-2; 7 bases are a match to TRBD1. The CDR3 runs to 14 residues. Germline V lookup: CDR1 LNHDA, CDR2 SQIVND (reference sequence). V dropped 5 bases and J dropped 4; count of bases not matched to a gene: 7. The CDR3 sequence: CASSAGQEVYGYTF. The CDR3, as DNA: TGTGCCAGTAGTGCAGGACAGGAGGTCTATGGCTACACCTTC.

The rearrangement joins TRBV11-2 to TRBJ2-3; tentative D call: TRBD2 (5 bases). V lost 3 bases and J 2 bases, leaving 12 bases between the germline ends. There are 15 residues in the CDR3. Looked up from germline, CDR1 is SGHAT and CDR2 is FQNNGV. The CDR3 spells CASSFSGLITDTQYF. CDR3 bases: TGTGCCAGCAGCTTCTCTGGACTCATCACAGATACGCAGTATTTT.

The table lists this clone with a count of one. This rearrangement joins TRBV4-3 to TRBJ1-3; maybe TRBD1 (6 bases). Between the trimmed V and J ends, which lost 4 bases and 3 bases, there was a span of 22 bases. This CDR3 spans 18 amino acids. The germline CDR1 and CDR2 sequences are LGHNA and YSLEER. This CDR3 is CASSLHRPGEVDGNTIYF. The CDR3 region has the DNA TGCGCCAGCAGCCTTCATCGGCCAGGGGAAGTAGATGGAAACACCATATATTTT.

Concerning this clone itself: Mismatch with germline at one junction end may stem from a read error. DNA for the CDR3: TGTGCCAGCAGCGTCCCCGGGACAGGGGAGATCCAGTACTTC. Translating gives CASSVPGTGEIQYF. The chain carries TRBV7-8 and TRBJ2-5, with 10 nucleotides matching TRBD1. Germline lookup yields CDR1 SGHVS and CDR2 FQNEAQ. The CDR3 contains 14 residues.

The chain couples TRBV12-3 or TRBV12-4 to TRBJ1-1; TRBD1 is a possible D gene (6 bases). V shed 3 bases and J shed 9 bases, with 8 bases lying between them. This CDR3 has 11 residues. CDR3 DNA: TGTGCCAGCAGTTTCAGGGGTAAAGCTTTCTTT. This translates into CASSFRGKAFF.

The chain links TRBV5-5 to TRBJ2-7; weak D call: TRBD2 (5 bases). There are 16 residues in the CDR3. The germline gives CDR1 SGHKS, CDR2 YYEKEE (reference sequence). V was shortened by 0 bases and J by 0 bases, with 13 bases between the two germline ends. CDR3 bases: TGTGCCAGCAGCTTGGAACCCCAGACTATCTCCTACGAGCAGTACTTC. This sequence encodes CASSLEPQTISYEQYF.

The chain is built from TRBV4-3 and TRBJ1-2, with 8 bases aligning to TRBD1. With 0 bases clipped from V and 7 bases from J, the junction kept 7 bases outside the gene matches. The CDR3 runs to 15 residues. Germline V CDR1 and CDR2: LGHNA, YSLEER. Here the CDR3 DNA reads TGCGCCAGCAGCCAAGATCGAGGACAGGGAAGTGGCTACACCTTC. It yields the protein CASSQDRGQGSGYTF.

This rearrangement joins TRBV7-2 to TRBJ1-3; 7 positions agree with TRBD1. This CDR3 contains 16 residues. Germline V gene data show CDR1 as SGHTA and CDR2 as FQGNSA. V was pared by 6 bases and J by 2 bases, with 10 bases of the junction left unmatched. The CDR3 nucleotides read TGTGCCAGCAGTTCCACAGGGGCGAGAACTGGAAACACCATATATTTT. Translation gives CASSSTGARTGNTIYF.

The rearrangement joins TRBV5-1 to TRBJ1-2, with TRBD1 as a possible D gene (5 bases). The ends were cut back, 2 bases at V and 3 bases at J, with 11 bases in the middle. Germline CDR1 SGHRS, CDR2 YFSETQ. The CDR3 spans 14 residues. CDR3 sequence: CASSLGGDHYGYTF. As DNA, the CDR3 is TGCGCCAGCAGCTTAGGAGGGGACCACTATGGCTACACCTTC.

This clone was seen a few times. This chain connects TRBV5-1 to TRBJ2-5; 8 nucleotides line up with TRBD2. Trimming at V came to 1 base and at J to 5 bases, leaving 7 bases not matched to a gene. The CDR3 consists of 15 residues. Germline V CDR1 and CDR2: SGHRS, YFSETQ. CDR3 nucleotide sequence: TGCGCCAGCAGCTTGTACCCGGGGGGGCAGGAGACCCAGTACTTC. Translated, it gives CASSLYPGGQETQYF.

This clone was seen a few times. This chain uses TRBV7-2 with TRBJ2-2; D remains unclear. CDR1 is SGHTA and CDR2 is FQGNSA in the germline V gene. The CDR3 loop spans 12 amino acids. Trimming took off 4 bases at V and 3 bases at J, with 3 bases between the two ends. CDR3 residues: CASSSYTGELFF. CDR3 in DNA: TGTGCCAGCAGCTCTTACACCGGGGAGCTGTTTTTT.

This clone was recorded only once. The chain employs TRBV27 and TRBJ1-2; unclear D gene. The CDR3 has 14 residues. V lost 0 bases, J lost 4 bases, and 9 bases lay in between. CDR1 and CDR2 from the germline V gene are MNHEY and SMNVEV (reference sequence). The CDR3 sequence: CASSLSPGSYGYTF. The CDR3 DNA reads as TGTGCCAGCAGTTTATCACCAGGTTCCTATGGCTACACCTTC.

This clone turned up a few times. Its ends do not fully match the called genes, so a read error is possible. The chain uses TRBV18 and TRBJ2-6; TRBD2 aligns across 8 bases. Germline lookup yields CDR1 KGHSH and CDR2 LQKENI. CDR3 length equals 17 residues. In nucleotides, the CDR3 is TGTGCCAGCTCTCCACCGGGACTAGTTACTGGGGCCAACGTCCTGACTTTC. This translates into CASSPPGLVTGANVLTF.

J is TRBJ1-3 and V is TRBV19; no definite D call. The CDR3 consists of 14 residues. Trimming removed 3 bases from V and 2 bases from J, with 8 bases in between. Germline-derived CDR1 and CDR2 are LNHDA and SQIVND (reference sequence). CDR3 DNA sequence: TGTGCCAGTAGTATTGAGGGTACTGGAAACACCATATATTTT. Translated: CASSIEGTGNTIYF.

The V call is TRBV30, the J call TRBJ1-1, with D perhaps TRBD1 (5 bases). Germline CDR1 GTSNPN, CDR2 SVGIG (reference sequence). This CDR3 comprises 16 residues. CDR3 amino acids: CATTSGSFIMNTEAFF. In DNA, the CDR3 is TGTGCTACTACCTCAGGGTCTTTCATCATGAACACTGAAGCTTTCTTT.

The chain combines TRBV19 with TRBJ1-2; 8 bases fit TRBD1. This CDR3 has 13 amino acids. V trimming: 7 bases; J trimming: 6 bases; junction bases outside the gene matches: 7. Germline V gene data show CDR1 as LNHDA and CDR2 as SQIVND (reference sequence). The CDR3 spells CASKRQGTDGYTF. CDR3 bases: TGTGCCAGTAAACGACAGGGGACGGATGGCTACACCTTC.

V is TRBV18 and J is TRBJ2-5, with 8 bases fitting TRBD1. Germline CDR1 KGHSH, CDR2 LQKENI. Trimming took 2 bases from V and 4 from J; bases not matched to a gene: 3. The CDR3 is 14 residues long. The CDR3 spells CASSPGQGGETQYF. The CDR3 coding sequence is TGTGCCAGCTCACCAGGACAGGGAGGAGAGACCCAGTACTTC.

This clone was seen more than once but under ten times. The CDR3 loop is CASSPLRGQGRSTEAFF. The CDR3 DNA reads TGTGCCAGCAGCCCCCTTAGGGGACAGGGAAGATCCACTGAAGCTTTCTTT. V is TRBV9 and J is TRBJ1-1; 9 nucleotides align to TRBD1. The junction had 14 bases not matched to a gene; V was cut back by 4 bases and J by 4 bases. The germline gives CDR1 SGDLS, CDR2 YYNGEE. The CDR3 has 17 residues.

A single count supports this clone. The chain joins TRBV11-3 to TRBJ1-4; 7 bases map to TRBD1. J lost 5 bases, V lost 2 bases, and 8 bases had no gene match. CDR1 is SGHNT, CDR2 YENEEA, per germline. The CDR3 spans 16 residues. As DNA, the CDR3 is TGTGCCAGCAGCTTATCTCCGGGACAGACAAATGAAAAACTGTTTTTT. This encodes CASSLSPGQTNEKLFF.